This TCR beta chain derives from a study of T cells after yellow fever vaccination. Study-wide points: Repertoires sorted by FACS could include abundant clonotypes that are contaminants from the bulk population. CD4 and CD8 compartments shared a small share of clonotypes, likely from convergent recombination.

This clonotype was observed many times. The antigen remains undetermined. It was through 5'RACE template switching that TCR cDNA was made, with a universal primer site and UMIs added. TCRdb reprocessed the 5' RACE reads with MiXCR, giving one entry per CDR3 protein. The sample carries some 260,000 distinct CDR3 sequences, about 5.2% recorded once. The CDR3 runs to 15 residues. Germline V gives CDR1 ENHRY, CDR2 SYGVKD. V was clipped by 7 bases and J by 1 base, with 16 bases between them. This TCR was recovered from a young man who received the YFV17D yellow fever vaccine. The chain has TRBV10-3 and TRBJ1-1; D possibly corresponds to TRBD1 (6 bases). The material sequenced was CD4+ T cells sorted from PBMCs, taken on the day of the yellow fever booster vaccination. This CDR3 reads CAITQGSGRNTEAFF. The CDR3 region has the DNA TGTGCCATCACCCAGGGGTCGGGAAGGAACACTGAAGCTTTCTTT.